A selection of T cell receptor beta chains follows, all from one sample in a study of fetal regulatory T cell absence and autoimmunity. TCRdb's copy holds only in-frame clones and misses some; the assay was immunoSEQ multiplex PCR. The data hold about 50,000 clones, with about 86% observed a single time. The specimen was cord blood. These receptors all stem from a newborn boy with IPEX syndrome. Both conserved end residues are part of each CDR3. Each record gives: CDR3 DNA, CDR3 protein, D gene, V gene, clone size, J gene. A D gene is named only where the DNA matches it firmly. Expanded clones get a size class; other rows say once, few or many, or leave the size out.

TGTGCCAGCAGCTTGGGCAGGGGATTTTCCTACGAGCAGTACTTC,CASSLGRGFSYEQYF,NA,TRBV5-4,NA,TRBJ2-7
TGTGCCACCAGCCGATTAGGAATAGCGGGAGTGGACGAGCAGTACTTC,CATSRLGIAGVDEQYF,TRBD2,TRBV15,NA,TRBJ2-7
TGTGCCAGCAGTTACGGGTCTTTCCAGTACTTC,CASSYGSFQYF,NA,TRBV6-6,NA,TRBJ2-7
TGTGCCAGCAGGCTCCAACAGGGATGGACCACTGAAGCTTTCTTT,CASRLQQGWTTEAFF,NA,TRBV2,NA,TRBJ1-1
TGTGCCAGCAGCTTAGACCCAGTTCTGCAAGAGACCCAGTACTTC,CASSLDPVLQETQYF,NA,TRBV11-3,once,TRBJ2-5
TGTGCCAGCAGCCCCGGACTAGCGGGGGCCCTGGGAACCCAGTACTTC,CASSPGLAGALGTQYF,TRBD2,TRBV7-2,once,TRBJ2-5
TGTGCCTGGAGTGATGGGACAGTTACTTTCTCTGGAAACACCATATATTTT,CAWSDGTVTFSGNTIYF,TRBD1,TRBV30,NA,TRBJ1-3
TGTGCCAGCAGCTTGACAGGGGGCAACTATGGCTACACCTTC,CASSLTGGNYGYTF,TRBD1,TRBV5-6,NA,TRBJ1-2
TGTGCCAGCAGCTGGGGGCAGGGGAGGATTTACGAGCAGTACTTC,CASSWGQGRIYEQYF,NA,TRBV11-3,NA,TRBJ2-7
TGCAGCGTTGCCCACCGGGCAACTAATGAAAAACTGTTTTTT,CSVAHRATNEKLFF,NA,TRBV29-1,NA,TRBJ1-4
TGCGCCAGCAGCCCCCGGCGGCTAGCGGGAACGGAGACCCAGTACTTC,CASSPRRLAGTETQYF,TRBD2,TRBV5-1,once,TRBJ2-5
TGTGCCAGCAGCTTAGTTGGGGGCGGTGAGCAGTTCTTC,CASSLVGGGEQFF,NA,TRBV7-9,NA,TRBJ2-1
TGTGCCAGCAGCTTCGGACAGGATAGCAATCAGCCCCAGCATTTT,CASSFGQDSNQPQHF,TRBD1,TRBV9,NA,TRBJ1-5
TGTGCAAGTCGCATTCGACTAGCGACCTCCTACAATGAGCAGTTCTTC,CASRIRLATSYNEQFF,NA,TRBV12-2,NA,TRBJ2-1
TGTGCCAGCAAGGGGAACAGGACTAGTTGGGAGCCCCAGCATTTT,CASKGNRTSWEPQHF,NA,TRBV2,NA,TRBJ1-5
TGTGCCAGCAGCGTACAGGGCGGCGACACCGGGGAGCTGTTTTTT,CASSVQGGDTGELFF,NA,TRBV9,NA,TRBJ2-2
TGCGCCAGCAGCCAGACTTCCGGGACTAACTCCTACAATGAGCAGTTCTTC,CASSQTSGTNSYNEQFF,TRBD2,TRBV4-1,NA,TRBJ2-1
TGCGCCAGCAGCCAAAAGTTCGAAGCTTTCTTT,CASSQKFEAFF,NA,TRBV23-1,NA,TRBJ1-1
TGTGCCAGCAGCGCGGGACTCCACAATGAGCAGTTCTTC,CASSAGLHNEQFF,NA,TRBV7-2,NA,TRBJ2-1
TGTGCCTGGAGGTCCGGACGGAATACAAAAGAGACCCAGTACTTC,CAWRSGRNTKETQYF,NA,TRBV30,NA,TRBJ2-5
TGTGCCAGCAGCTTAAAACGACTAGCGGGAGGAGAGACCCAGTACTTC,CASSLKRLAGGETQYF,TRBD2,TRBV7-8,NA,TRBJ2-5
TGTGCCAGTAGTCCGCGCCGGGACAGGGGCAGCGAGCAGTACTTC,CASSPRRDRGSEQYF,TRBD1,TRBV19,NA,TRBJ2-7
TGTGCCAGCAGTGACAGGGCCTTTAACTATGGCTACACCTTC,CASSDRAFNYGYTF,NA,TRBV6-1,NA,TRBJ1-2
TGTGCCAGCAGCTTCCCTACAGGGGCCGGGGGAAACACCATATATTTT,CASSFPTGAGGNTIYF,TRBD1,TRBV5-6,NA,TRBJ1-3
TGTGCCAGCAGCCCAACCGGGACTAGCGGGAGAAATGAGCAGTTCTTC,CASSPTGTSGRNEQFF,TRBD2,TRBV2,NA,TRBJ2-1
TGTGCCAGCAGCTTAGGACAGGGAACCAACTATGGCTACACCTTC,CASSLGQGTNYGYTF,TRBD1,TRBV11-1,once,TRBJ1-2
TGTGCCAGCAGCCTTATAGCGGGAGGGCCCGGGGAGCTGTTTTTT,CASSLIAGGPGELFF,TRBD2,TRBV27,NA,TRBJ2-2
TGTGCCAGCAGTGACGACGGGTTCTATGGCTACACCTTC,CASSDDGFYGYTF,NA,TRBV6-4,NA,TRBJ1-2
TGTGCCAGGGCCCCGACAGGGGCTAACTATGGCTACACCTTC,CARAPTGANYGYTF,TRBD1,TRBV2,few,TRBJ1-2
TGTGCCAGCTCACCACGGACAGGGGGCGTTGGGGCCAACGTCCTGACTTTC,CASSPRTGGVGANVLTF,TRBD1,TRBV18,NA,TRBJ2-6
TGTGCCAGCAGCTTGCGAGGACAGCCCTCTGGGGCCAACGTCCTGACTTTC,CASSLRGQPSGANVLTF,NA,TRBV5-8,NA,TRBJ2-6
TGTGCCAGCAGCTTGTCGGGATACGAGCAGTACTTC,CASSLSGYEQYF,NA,TRBV5-8,NA,TRBJ2-7
TGTGCCAGCAGTTACAGGGGGAGCTTTTACAATGAGCAGTTCTTC,CASSYRGSFYNEQFF,NA,TRBV6-5,NA,TRBJ2-1
TGTGCCTGGAGTGTGGGGTACGAGCAGTACTTC,CAWSVGYEQYF,NA,TRBV30,few,TRBJ2-7
TGCGCCAGCAGTGGGGGACTAGTAACAGATACGCAGTATTTT,CASSGGLVTDTQYF,TRBD2,TRBV5-1,NA,TRBJ2-3
TGCGCCAGCACCAGGGACAGAAGGACCATATATTTT,CASTRDRRTIYF,TRBD1,TRBV10-1,NA,TRBJ1-3
TGTGCCAGCAGCTTGGGCGGCGGGAGGCCTTCCTACGAGCAGTACTTC,CASSLGGGRPSYEQYF,TRBD2,TRBV5-4,NA,TRBJ2-7
TGTGCCAGCAGTGAAGGGAAAGGGGCATATAGCAATCAGCCCCAGCATTTT,CASSEGKGAYSNQPQHF,NA,TRBV6-1,NA,TRBJ1-5
TGCGCCAGCAGCTTGGGGGGTTATTCCTACAATGAGCAGTTCTTC,CASSLGGYSYNEQFF,NA,TRBV5-1,NA,TRBJ2-1
TGTGCCAGCAAGGGGGATACGCAGTATTTT,CASKGDTQYF,NA,TRBV2,once,TRBJ2-3
TGTGCCAGCAGCCGCGAGACAGGGTCCCCTAGCACAGATACGCAGTATTTT,CASSRETGSPSTDTQYF,TRBD1,TRBV5-4,few,TRBJ2-3
TGTGCCAGCTCGGCTCTAGGGAACACTGAAGCTTTCTTT,CASSALGNTEAFF,NA,TRBV18,NA,TRBJ1-1
TGCGCCAGCAGCTTGGATCGATTGGGGTTCAATGAGCAGTTCTTC,CASSLDRLGFNEQFF,NA,TRBV5-1,once,TRBJ2-1
TGTGCCAGCACCTTGGGGCGGAGCACAGATACGCAGTATTTT,CASTLGRSTDTQYF,NA,TRBV6-1,NA,TRBJ2-3
TGTGCCATCAGGAGGAGGGAGGGCAACGAGCAGTACTTC,CAIRRREGNEQYF,TRBD2,TRBV10-3,NA,TRBJ2-7
TGCGCCAGCAGCCAAGAAATCGGGACATTTGAAACCTCCTACGAGCAGTACTTC,CASSQEIGTFETSYEQYF,NA,TRBV4-3,NA,TRBJ2-7
TGCGCCAGCAGCTTAGGCGGGGGGCTCGGCGAGACCCAGTACTTC,CASSLGGGLGETQYF,TRBD2,TRBV5-1,NA,TRBJ2-5
TGTGCCAGCACCGACAGGGGCGGAACCGGGGAGCTGTTTTTT,CASTDRGGTGELFF,TRBD1,TRBV6-5,NA,TRBJ2-2
TGTGCCAGCAGTTACAGTAAGTCTTTCAGCTCCTACGAGCAGTACTTC,CASSYSKSFSSYEQYF,NA,TRBV6-6,NA,TRBJ2-7
TGTGCCAGCTCACCCGGTGCTAACTATGGCTACACCTTC,CASSPGANYGYTF,NA,TRBV18,NA,TRBJ1-2
TGTGCCAGCAGCCCGGGACTCCCAAGGTACGAGCAGTACTTC,CASSPGLPRYEQYF,NA,TRBV9,NA,TRBJ2-7